One TCR beta chain is described in this entry. Its specificity is unknown. The CDR3 runs to 13 residues. Trimming left V 6 bases short and J 7 bases short, with 15 bases between. Germline V lookup: CDR1 SEHNR, CDR2 FQNEAQ (reference sequence). Clones were sequenced by immunoSEQ multiplex PCR, and TCRdb holds only the in-frame ones, with some missing. The table lists about 190,000 clones, approximately 85% of them singletons. This record comes from a study of cytomegalovirus exposure and HLA in healthy donors. Overall study results and limits: Researchers catalogued roughly 170 TCR beta chains as cytomegalovirus-associated.

The rearrangement links TRBV7-9 to TRBJ1-2; D is undetermined. This clonotype was obtained from a young woman in good health and CMV-seronegative. Sequencing used PBMCs. DNA of the CDR3: TGTGCCAGCAGTTCTCGCGATTCGAGTGGCTACACCTTC. It encodes CASSSRDSSGYTF. The variable domain in full, with the rest retrieved from reference TRBV7-9 and TRBJ1-2, is DTGVSQNPRHKITKRGQNVTFRCDPISEHNRLYWYRQTLGQGPEFLTYFQNEAQLEKSRLLSDRFSAERPKGSFSTLEIQRTEQGDSAMYLCASSSRDSSGYTFGSGTRLTVV.